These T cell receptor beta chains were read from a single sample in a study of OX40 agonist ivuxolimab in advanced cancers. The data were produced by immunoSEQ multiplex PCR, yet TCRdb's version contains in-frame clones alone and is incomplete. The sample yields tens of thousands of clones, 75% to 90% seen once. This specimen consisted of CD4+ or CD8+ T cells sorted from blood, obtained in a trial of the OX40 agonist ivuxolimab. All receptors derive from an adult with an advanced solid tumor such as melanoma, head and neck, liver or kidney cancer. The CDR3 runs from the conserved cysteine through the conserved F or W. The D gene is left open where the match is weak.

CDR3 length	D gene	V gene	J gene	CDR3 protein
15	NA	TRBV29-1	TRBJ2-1	CSVLLEGYSYNEQFF
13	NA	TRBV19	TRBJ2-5	CASGTGALETQYF
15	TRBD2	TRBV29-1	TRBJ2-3	CSVSPLAGGTDTQYF
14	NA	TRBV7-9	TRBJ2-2	CASSLAGTTGELFF
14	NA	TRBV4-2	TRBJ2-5	CASSQDGRQETQYF
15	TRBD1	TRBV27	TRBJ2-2	CASSAYSGQGWELFF
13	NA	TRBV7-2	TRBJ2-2	CASSVTGARELFF
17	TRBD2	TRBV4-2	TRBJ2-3	CASSQDGPAGGADTQYF
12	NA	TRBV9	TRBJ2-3	CASSSQSDTQYF
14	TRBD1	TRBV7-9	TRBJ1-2	CASSRDRVNYGYTF
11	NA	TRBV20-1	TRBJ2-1	CSASAAGEQFF
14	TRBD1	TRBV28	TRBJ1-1	CASGLAGGGTEAFF
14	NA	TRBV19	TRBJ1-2	CASSLLIRNYGYTF
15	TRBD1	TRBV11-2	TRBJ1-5	CASSLDSGGEQPQHF
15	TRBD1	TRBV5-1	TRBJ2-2	CASSTGTGYTGELFF
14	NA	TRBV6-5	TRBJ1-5	CASSPLDRNQPQHF
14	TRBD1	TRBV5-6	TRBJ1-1	CASSPDRGNTEAFF
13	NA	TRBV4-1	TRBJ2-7	CASSSPQGYEQYF